This entry lists 14 T cell receptor beta chains sequenced from one sample in a study of blood T cell repertoires in COVID-19. The method was immunoSEQ multiplex PCR; TCRdb's version includes in-frame clones alone and lacks a portion of them. The table has approximately 46,000 clones, about 82% seen once. The sequenced sample consisted of peripheral blood. These receptors came from a human donor in a cohort sampled during active COVID-19.

This chain links TRBV6-4 with TRBJ2-2, with TRBD1 matching 8 bases. Trimming took 0 bases from V and 2 from J; bases not matched to a gene: 8. CDR3 size: 18 residues. The germline CDR1 and CDR2 sequences are MRHNA and SNTAGT. The CDR3 region is CASSDSQDRVFNTGELFF. CDR3 coding DNA: TGTGCCAGCAGTGACTCGCAGGACAGGGTGTTTAACACCGGGGAGCTGTTTTTT.

The chain combines TRBV19 with TRBJ2-7, with D possibly TRBD2 on 6 matching bases. The CDR3 is 13 residues long. In germline, CDR1 is LNHDA, CDR2 SQIVND (reference sequence). Trimming removed 5 bases at V and 4 bases at J, with 12 bases between. The CDR3 protein is CASSPTGDYEQYF. The CDR3 DNA reads TGTGCCAGTAGTCCGACGGGGGATTACGAGCAGTACTTC.

The rearrangement links TRBV28 to TRBJ2-4; 11 bases align to TRBD1. This CDR3 contains 17 residues. The V gene's germline CDR1 is MDHEN and CDR2 SYDVKM. Trimming at V came to 6 bases and at J to 2 bases, leaving 9 bases not matched to a gene. In nucleotides, the CDR3 is TGTGCCAGCAGGGGGACAGGGGGATCGGACCCCAAAAACATTCAGTACTTC. Its translation: CASRGTGGSDPKNIQYF.

The CDR3 sequence: CASSFRYDYGYTF. Here the CDR3 DNA reads TGTGCCAGCAGCTTCAGGTACGACTATGGCTACACCTTC. V and J are TRBV7-2 and TRBJ1-2; D gene ambiguous. V lost 3 bases, J lost 3 bases, and 8 bases lay in between. CDR3 length: 13 residues. Germline V gene data show CDR1 as SGHTA and CDR2 as FQGNSA. The full variable domain, its missing parts supplied by reference TRBV7-2 and TRBJ1-2, is GAGVSQSPSNKVTEKGKDVELRCDPISGHTALYWYRQSLGQGLEFLIYFQGNSAPDKSGLPSDRFSAERTGGSVSTLTIQRTQQEDSAVYLCASSFRYDYGYTFGSGTRLTVV.

The gene calls are TRBV4-2 and TRBJ2-1, with 10 bases that match TRBD2. The CDR3 runs to 18 residues. Unmatched junction bases numbered 12, after V lost 0 bases and J lost 7 bases. Germline V gene lookup returns CDR1 LGHNA and CDR2 YNFKEQ. CDR3 loop: CASSQEGGLAGAGNEQFF. DNA for the CDR3: TGTGCCAGCAGCCAAGAGGGGGGTCTAGCGGGAGCGGGGAATGAGCAGTTCTTC.

The rearrangement joins TRBV10-3 to TRBJ2-5; D gene unclear. Between the trimmed V and J ends, which lost 5 bases and 1 base, there was a span of 8 bases. In germline, CDR1 is ENHRY, CDR2 SYGVKD. This CDR3 is built from 13 residues. The CDR3 nucleotides read TGTGCCATCAGTCTAGGAGTCCAAGAGACCCAGTACTTC. Translating gives CAISLGVQETQYF.

The V gene is TRBV3-1 (or the pseudogene TRBV3-2), the J gene TRBJ2-7; 10 positions agree with TRBD1. Trimming cost V 3 bases and J 3 bases; bases outside gene matches: 2. Germline lookup yields CDR1 LGHDT and CDR2 YNNKEL (reference sequence). CDR3 length: 14 residues. CDR3 nucleotides: TGTGCCAGCAGCCAGGGGGACAGGGGCTACGAGCAGTACTTC. Translation gives CASSQGDRGYEQYF.

The chain joins TRBV6-5 to TRBJ1-6, with D possibly being TRBD1 (6 bases). Between the trimmed V and J ends, which lost 6 bases and 5 bases, there was a span of 11 bases. This CDR3 spans 14 amino acids. Germline lookup yields CDR1 MNHEY and CDR2 SVGAGI. CDR3 sequence: CASSRGFDNSPLHF. DNA of the CDR3: TGTGCCAGCAGCAGGGGTTTCGATAATTCACCCCTCCACTTT.

This clone has just a few counts. The chain employs TRBV15 and TRBJ2-1; perhaps TRBD2 as D (6 bases). Trimming removed 8 bases from V and 1 base from J, with 15 bases in between. CDR1 is LNHNV, CDR2 YYDKDF, per germline (reference sequence). This CDR3 spans 15 amino acids. The CDR3 is CATSRRGPSYNEQFF. CDR3 coding DNA: TGTGCCACCTCGAGGCGGGGTCCATCCTACAATGAGCAGTTCTTC.

This clone was seen only a few times. The chain recombines TRBV7-9 with TRBJ2-7; TRBD1 agrees at 7 bases. The CDR3 sequence is 16 residues long. Germline V gene data show CDR1 as SEHNR and CDR2 as FQNEAQ (reference sequence). The ends lost 4 bases at V and 1 base at J; junction bases unmatched: 10. The CDR3 sequence: CASSSAPGQLSYEQYF. The CDR3 nucleotides read TGTGCCAGCAGCTCCGCCCCGGGACAGTTATCCTACGAGCAGTACTTC.

V usage is TRBV7-2 and J usage is TRBJ1-3, with TRBD1 matching over 7 bases. The CDR3 is 17 amino acids. Trimming removed 3 bases from V and 1 base from J; junction bases left unmatched: 9. Germline V gives CDR1 SGHTA, CDR2 FQGNSA. This chain's CDR3 is CASSFYLTGVSGNTIYF. The CDR3 DNA reads as TGTGCCAGCAGCTTTTATCTAACAGGGGTGTCTGGAAACACCATATATTTT.

This chain links TRBV7-2 with TRBJ2-7; 7 bases are a match to TRBD2. The germline V gene has CDR1 SGHTA and CDR2 FQGNSA. V lost 5 bases and J lost 11; bases outside the gene matches: 6. The CDR3 is 11 amino acids. Written as DNA, the CDR3 is TGTGCCAGCAGCAACAGCGGGGTCGAGTACTTC. Residues: CASSNSGVEYF.

The CDR3 loop reads CASSQALGQRNTEAFF. CDR3 bases: TGTGCCAGCAGCCAAGCCTTAGGACAGCGAAACACTGAAGCTTTCTTT. This sequence joins TRBV3-1 (or the pseudogene TRBV3-2) and TRBJ1-1; tentatively, D is TRBD1 (6 bases). The germline CDR1 and CDR2 sequences are LGHDT and YNNKEL (reference sequence). The CDR3 contains 16 residues. V gave up 1 base and J gave up 2 bases, with 14 bases separating them.

The CDR3 bases are TGTGCCAGCAGCCAAGACCAAGCGGGGGCCGAAGAGACCCAGTACTTC. As protein: CASSQDQAGAEETQYF. The chain joins TRBV4-2 to TRBJ2-5; 8 nucleotides line up with TRBD2. The CDR3 has 16 residues. Trimming cost V 0 bases and J 3 bases; bases outside gene matches: 6. CDR1 is LGHNA, CDR2 YNFKEQ, per germline.